This T cell receptor beta chain was sequenced in a study of T cell responses to AZD1222 COVID-19 vaccine. Study-wide findings and caveats: Donors were mostly white British, more females; clonal diversity possibly underestimated. Repertoires were obtained only post-peak T cell response. Only a handful of AZD1222 recipients, several in all, had baseline seropositivity.

TCRdb's table, derived via immunoSEQ multiplex PCR, lists solely in-frame clones and lacks some. The data show 160,000 or so clones, about 92% seen once. A word on this clone: The antigen remains unidentified.

The CDR3 length is 14 residues. V was pared by 4 bases and J by 8 bases, with 11 bases of the junction left unmatched. The germline CDR1 and CDR2 sequences are SGHDT and YYEEEE. The rearrangement uses TRBV5-6 and TRBJ1-2; TRBD1 agrees at 7 bases. The TCR comes from an adult in good health. The source was peripheral blood, collected on day 0 of AZD1222 vaccination. CDR3 sequence (DNA): TGTGCCAGCAGCCCCCGACAGGGCGGGTCCGGCTACACCTTC. This sequence encodes CASSPRQGGSGYTF.